This T cell receptor (beta chain) was sequenced for a study of T cell responses to AZD1222 COVID-19 vaccine. General study findings and limits: Donor demographics were predominantly white British with a female majority; clonal diversity may be underestimated. Of the AZD1222 recipients, only 5 or 6 were seropositive at baseline. Spike-wide vaccine-associated CD4 TCRs dominated at 160-218 and 743-854.

Measured with immunoSEQ multiplex PCR; TCRdb has only the in-frame clones, and not every one. The sample includes more than 35,000 clones, about 83% seen only once; the top ten take about 51%. About this clone: The antigen remains undetermined.

This CDR3 is 15 amino acids long. Deletions cut 1 base from V and 0 bases from J, with 12 bases between. Germline V gene data show CDR1 as GTSNPN and CDR2 as SVGIG (reference sequence). The clonotype originates from an adult in good health. The sequenced sample was peripheral blood, obtained on day 0 of AZD1222 vaccination. This chain connects TRBV30 to TRBJ1-2, with D uncertain. The CDR3 is CAWSGTGNSNYGYTF. The CDR3 region has the DNA TGTGCCTGGAGTGGGACCGGAAATTCTAACTATGGCTACACCTTC. Based on the CDR3 plus reference TRBV30 and TRBJ1-2, the full variable domain is SQTIHQWPATLVQPVGSPLSLECTVEGTSNPNLYWYRQAAGRGLQLLFYSVGIGQISSEVPQNLSASRPQDRQFILSSKKLLLSDSGFYLCAWSGTGNSNYGYTFGSGTRLTVV.